This T cell receptor beta chain was observed in a study of T cells in localized non-small cell lung cancer. The study, taken as a whole, reports: It was uninvolved adjacent lung that showed the highest T cell clonality, exceeding tumor. Heterogeneity remains possible because sequencing was limited to only one tumor region. A median of about 58 of the top 100 tumor clones appeared in adjacent lung, which was paired and uninvolved.

Some clones are missing from TCRdb's copy, which holds only in-frame ones; the method was immunoSEQ multiplex PCR. This sample has approximately 52,000 clones; around 77% occur once, and the top ten carry roughly 17%. Comment on this clone: What it binds is not known.

The specimen comprised peripheral blood, sampled before any cancer treatment. This TCR was recovered from a man aged 40-75 years with stage I squamous cell lung carcinoma.

CDR3 bases: TGCAGCGTTGGATGGGACCTTAATCAGCCCCAGCATTTT. Its protein is CSVGWDLNQPQHF. The J gene is TRBJ1-5, the V gene TRBV29-1; D perhaps matches TRBD1 (5 bases). This CDR3 has 13 amino acids. Trimming pared 4 bases from V and 4 bases from J, leaving 11 bases between. CDR1 is SQVTM and CDR2 is ANQGSEA in the germline V gene.